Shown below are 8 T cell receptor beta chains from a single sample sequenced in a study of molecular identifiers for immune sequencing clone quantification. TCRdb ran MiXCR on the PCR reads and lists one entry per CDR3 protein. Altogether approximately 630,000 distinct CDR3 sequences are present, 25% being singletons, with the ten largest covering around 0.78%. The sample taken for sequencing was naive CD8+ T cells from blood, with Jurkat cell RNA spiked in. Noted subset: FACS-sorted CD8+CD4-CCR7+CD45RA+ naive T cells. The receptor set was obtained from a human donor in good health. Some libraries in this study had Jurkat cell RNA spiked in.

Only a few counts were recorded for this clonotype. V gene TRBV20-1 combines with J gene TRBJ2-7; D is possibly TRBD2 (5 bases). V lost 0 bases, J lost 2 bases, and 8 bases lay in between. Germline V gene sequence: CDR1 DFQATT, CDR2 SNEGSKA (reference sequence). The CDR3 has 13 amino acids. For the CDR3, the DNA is TGCAGTGCTAGAGATCTGGAGGCCTACGAGCAGTACTTC. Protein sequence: CSARDLEAYEQYF.

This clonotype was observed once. CDR3 sequence (DNA): TGCGCCAGCAGCCAAGAGTGGACAGGGTACCTTAATAACGAGCAGTACTTC. As protein: CASSQEWTGYLNNEQYF. The chain combines TRBV4-3 with TRBJ2-7, with 8 positions matching TRBD1. Per the germline V gene, CDR1 is LGHNA and CDR2 is YSLEER. J gave up 5 bases and V 0 bases, and 12 bases lay outside the gene matches. This CDR3 region has 17 residues.

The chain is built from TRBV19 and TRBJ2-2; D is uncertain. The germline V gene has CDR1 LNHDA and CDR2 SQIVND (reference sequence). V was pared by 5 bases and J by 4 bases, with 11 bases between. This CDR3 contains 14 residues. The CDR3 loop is CASSPTSITGELFF. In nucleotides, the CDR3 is TGTGCCAGTAGTCCGACATCCATCACCGGGGAGCTGTTTTTT.

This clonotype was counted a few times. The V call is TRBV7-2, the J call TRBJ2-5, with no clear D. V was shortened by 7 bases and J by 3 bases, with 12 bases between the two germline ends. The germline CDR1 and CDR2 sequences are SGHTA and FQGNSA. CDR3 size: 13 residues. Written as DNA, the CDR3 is TGTGCCAGCAACCTCTGGGTAGAAGAGACCCAGTACTTC. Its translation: CASNLWVEETQYF.

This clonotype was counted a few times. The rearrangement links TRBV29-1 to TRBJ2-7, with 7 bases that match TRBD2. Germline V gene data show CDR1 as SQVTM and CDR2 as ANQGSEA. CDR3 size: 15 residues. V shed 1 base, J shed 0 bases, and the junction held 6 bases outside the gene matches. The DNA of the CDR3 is TGCAGCGTTGAAGGGGCTAGCGGAAGCTCCTACGAGCAGTACTTC. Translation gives CSVEGASGSSYEQYF.

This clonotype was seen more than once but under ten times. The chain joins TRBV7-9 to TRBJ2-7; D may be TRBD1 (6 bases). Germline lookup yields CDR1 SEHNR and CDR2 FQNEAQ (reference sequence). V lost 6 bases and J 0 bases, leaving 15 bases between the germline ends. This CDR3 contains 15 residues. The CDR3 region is CASSSTDRPSYEQYF. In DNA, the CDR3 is TGTGCCAGCAGTTCCACTGACAGGCCCTCCTACGAGCAGTACTTC.

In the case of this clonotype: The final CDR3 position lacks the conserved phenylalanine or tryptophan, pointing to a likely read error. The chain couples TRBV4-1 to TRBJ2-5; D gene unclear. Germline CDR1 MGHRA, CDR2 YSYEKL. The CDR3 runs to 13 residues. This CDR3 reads CVSSQVVPETQYL. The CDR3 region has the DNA TGCGTCAGCAGCCAAGTCGTTCCAGAGACCCAGTACTTA.

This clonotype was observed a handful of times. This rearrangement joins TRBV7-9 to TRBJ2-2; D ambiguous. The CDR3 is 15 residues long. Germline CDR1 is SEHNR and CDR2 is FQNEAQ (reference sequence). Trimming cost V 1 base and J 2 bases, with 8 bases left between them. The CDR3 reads CASSLERLNTGELFF. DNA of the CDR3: TGTGCCAGCAGCTTAGAAAGGCTCAACACCGGGGAGCTGTTTTTT.